The sequence of this T cell receptor beta chain was determined in a study of T cells in Graves' hyperthyroidism and ophthalmopathy. Study-wide findings and caveats: Among clonotypes expanded in thyroid above 0.001, most were also found in blood.

In the case of this clonotype: Its antigen is not known. Just one base apart from a much larger clone, this may be a read error.

The CDR3 is 16 amino acids. Germline V lookup: CDR1 MNHEY, CDR2 SMNVEV (reference sequence). The V and J ends lost 4 bases and 4 bases respectively, with 19 bases between them. Researchers amplified the TCR beta CDR3 regions from RNA transcripts. HTBI primers were the set used in a first-round RT-PCR of the TCR CDR3. TCRdb reanalysed the multiplex PCR reads using MiXCR and keeps one entry per CDR3 protein. The sample contains about 340,000 distinct CDR3 sequences, about 20% of which appear only once. The TCR was taken from a woman in her forties or fifties with Graves' hyperthyroidism. The sample was blood. This chain links TRBV27 with TRBJ1-2; D uncertain. The CDR3 nucleotides read TGTGCCAGCAGTTCGATATTGGGAAGCACGTCCTATGGCTACACCTTC. It translates to CASSSILGSTSYGYTF.